Sequencing of this T cell receptor (beta chain) was carried out in a study of T cell responses to AZD1222 COVID-19 vaccine. Study-wide points: Spike regions recognized by vaccine-associated CD4 TCRs spanned the protein, led by 160-218 and 743-854. The sample set comprised mostly white British donors with more females, and clonal diversity was possibly underestimated. Repertoire collection took place solely once the T cell response had peaked.

Sequenced by immunoSEQ multiplex PCR; TCRdb stores in-frame clones only, minus some. The table records fewer than 200,000 clones, around 89% of them present only once. Comments on this clone: As yet, its antigen is unknown.

This CDR3 contains 19 residues. V was pared by 1 base and J by 4 bases, with 14 bases of the junction left unmatched. Germline CDR1 KGHSH, CDR2 LQKENI. The TCR sequence derives from an adult who received the MenACWY meningococcal vaccine as a control. The chain links TRBV18 to TRBJ1-5, with 9 bases identical to TRBD1. The input for sequencing was peripheral blood, taken 28 days after the second dose of the MenACWY control vaccine. The DNA of the CDR3 is TGTGCCAGCTCACCACGCGCGGGCTCGGGACAGGGCCAGAATCAGCCCCAGCATTTT. This sequence encodes CASSPRAGSGQGQNQPQHF.